This T cell receptor beta chain was profiled in a study of T-cell reconstitution after alpha-beta-depleted transplantation in children. Study-wide results and caveats: T-cell counts and diversity were attributed mostly to newly produced T cells one year after transplant. The origin of alpha-beta T cells about two months after transplant was reportedly several hundred expanded graft clones. Diversity of TCRbeta at day 60 was high in some patients, arising from surviving recipient T cells and thymic progenitors.

The TCRbeta library incorporated unique molecular identifiers. From the PCR reads, TCRdb called clonotypes with MiXCR, one entry per CDR3 protein. The data contain about 230,000 distinct CDR3 sequences, about 11% of them singletons. In this sample, this clonotype turned up many times. The antigen is unknown. Sequenced material: PBMCs, taken before TCRalphabeta/CD19-depleted stem cell transplant. This receptor was identified in a child under two years old with acute myeloid leukemia, due to receive a stem cell transplant.

CDR3: CASSNTKTSGYEQYF. Written as DNA, the CDR3 is TGTGCCAGCAGCAATACTAAGACTAGCGGCTACGAGCAGTACTTC. The V gene is TRBV5-5, the J gene TRBJ2-7, with 9 bases identical to TRBD2. Looked up from germline, CDR1 is SGHKS and CDR2 is YYEKEE (reference sequence). This CDR3 comprises 15 residues. V trimming: 4 bases; J trimming: 3 bases; junction bases outside the gene matches: 8.